The following is a TCR beta chain sequence with its context. What it binds is not known. Single viable CD3+CD4+CD8-CD45RO+ cells were sorted as the memory CD4+ T cells. Serostatus was set by detecting CMV pp150, pp28, p38, p52 IgG. After thawing, CD4+ T cells were positively selected. The data belong to a study of memory CD4+ T cells and cytomegalovirus serostatus. Study findings and constraints: Of 150 to 200 reported CMV TCRbeta sequences, roughly 70 were found in memory CD4+ repertoires. Median bootstrapped AUC for CMV status was just under 0.97 originally, roughly 0.92 US-trained.

TCRdb keeps only in-frame clones here, not all; method: immunoSEQ multiplex PCR. The top ten hold nearly 0.9% of the sample, which has 50,000 to 75,000 clones, roughly four fifths seen once. The CDR3 totals 15 residues. V lost 5 bases and J 0 bases, leaving 11 bases between the germline ends. Germline V gives CDR1 SGHNT, CDR2 YENEEA. The V call is TRBV11-3, the J call TRBJ2-1; tentatively, D is TRBD1 (5 bases). Specimen: memory CD4+ T cells from blood. The sequence was collected from an adult in good health and CMV-seronegative. CDR3 residues: CASSPDSASYNEQFF. CDR3 sequence (DNA): TGTGCCAGCAGCCCCGACAGTGCCTCCTACAATGAGCAGTTCTTC.